This passage covers 9 T cell receptor beta chains from one sample sequenced in a study. MiXCR, applied by TCRdb to the RT-PCR reads, yields one record per CDR3 protein. The data show 650,000 to 800,000 distinct CDR3 sequences, approximately 15% seen once. The sequenced sample was memory CD4+ T cells from blood. Receptors were obtained from a female donor in good health, serving as a healthy control.

The table lists this clonotype with many counts. The V gene is TRBV18, the J gene TRBJ2-7, with D maybe TRBD1 (6 bases). Germline V gene sequence: CDR1 KGHSH, CDR2 LQKENI. The CDR3 spans 15 residues. Trimming removed 6 bases from V and 2 bases from J, with 17 bases in between. The CDR3 here is CASSPGLSGAYEQYF. The CDR3 nucleotides read TGTGCCAGCTCCCCCGGACTCTCAGGGGCCTACGAGCAGTACTTC.

The V call is TRBV12-3 or TRBV12-4, the J call TRBJ1-1, with D possibly matching TRBD1 (6 bases). The CDR3 is 19 amino acids. V was trimmed by 1 base and J by 0 bases, leaving 21 bases between them. The CDR3 here is CASSLGWGAGRLMNTEAFF. The CDR3 coding sequence is TGTGCCAGCAGTTTAGGATGGGGGGCCGGTAGGCTTATGAACACTGAAGCTTTCTTT.

The V call is TRBV7-2, the J call TRBJ2-5; tentatively, D is TRBD2 (7 bases). The V end lost 1 base, the J end lost 6 bases, and 12 bases lay between the germline ends. CDR1 is SGHTA and CDR2 is FQGNSA in the germline V gene. The CDR3 covers 14 residues. CDR3 amino acids: CASSLGGGAKTQYF. The CDR3, as DNA: TGTGCCAGCAGCTTAGGCGGGGGCGCAAAGACCCAGTACTTC.

The V gene is TRBV19, the J gene TRBJ1-5; D is unclear. The CDR3 has 15 amino acids. Germline assignment: CDR1 LNHDA and CDR2 SQIVND (reference sequence). Trimming took 4 bases from V and 7 from J, leaving 17 bases between them. The CDR3: CASSSLKLGKQPQHF. CDR3 DNA: TGTGCCAGTAGTAGTTTAAAGTTAGGGAAGCAGCCCCAGCATTTT.

The V gene is TRBV6-1, the J gene TRBJ1-1; 9 bases align to TRBD1. The CDR3 spans 14 residues. The junction had 7 bases not matched to a gene; V was cut back by 6 bases and J by 5 bases. Germline-derived CDR1 and CDR2 are MNHNS and SASEGT. The CDR3 sequence: CASRPGQGITEAFF. In DNA form, the CDR3 reads TGTGCCAGCAGACCCGGACAGGGGATTACTGAAGCTTTCTTT.

This chain joins TRBV28 and TRBJ2-3; tentative D call: TRBD2 (6 bases). The CDR3 is made up of 19 amino acids. V lost 4 bases and J lost 0, with 23 bases in between. CDR1 and CDR2 from the germline V gene are MDHEN and SYDVKM. The CDR3 nucleotides are TGTGCCAGCAGTTCCGCGCCGGGGCGGGAAGGCCATAGCACAGATACGCAGTATTTT. It is translated as CASSSAPGREGHSTDTQYF.

The rearrangement uses TRBV28 and TRBJ1-1, with 9 bases that match TRBD1. Per the germline V gene, CDR1 is MDHEN and CDR2 is SYDVKM. This CDR3 contains 14 residues. The V gene end was trimmed by 9 bases and the J gene end by 4 bases; junction bases not matched to a gene: 9. CDR3 nucleotide sequence: TGTGCCAGTTACCCCGGGACAGGGATCACTGAAGCTTTCTTT. Translation gives CASYPGTGITEAFF.

The rearrangement joins TRBV7-9 to TRBJ2-2; 8 bases agree with TRBD2. With 4 bases clipped from V and 0 bases from J, the junction kept 7 bases outside the gene matches. The length of the CDR3 is 17 residues. Germline values: CDR1 SEHNR, CDR2 FQNEAQ (reference sequence). DNA of the CDR3: TGTGCCAGCAGCTCCCCACCGGGGGGGGCGAACACCGGGGAGCTGTTTTTT. This encodes CASSSPPGGANTGELFF.

The CDR3 loop is CASSFGTSGMAGELFF. DNA of the CDR3: TGCGCCAGCAGCTTTGGGACTAGCGGAATGGCCGGGGAGCTGTTTTTT. This sequence joins TRBV5-1 and TRBJ2-2, with 11 bases that match TRBD2. CDR3 length: 16 amino acids. Unmatched junction bases numbered 6, after V lost 2 bases and J lost 6 bases. Germline CDR1 and CDR2: SGHRS and YFSETQ.